The 29 T cell receptor beta chains below were found in one sample sequenced in a study of T cell repertoires in cytomegalovirus infection. In TCRdb, the reads were re-called with MiXCR into one record per CDR3 protein. The sample includes some 900,000 distinct CDR3 sequences, about 33% of them seen just once. No cognate antigen is known for these TCRs. Sequences were derived from cultured CD8+ T cells from PBMCs, sampled from culture after CMV antigen stimulation. Receptor source: a human donor in good health (CMV status not recorded). Some clones in this sample may be carry-over from other donors' samples.

This chain connects TRBV7-9 to TRBJ1-1, with D tentatively TRBD1 (5 bases). The germline V gene has CDR1 SEHNR and CDR2 FQNEAQ (reference sequence). The V end lost 2 bases, the J end lost 5 bases, and 18 bases lay between the germline ends. CDR3 length equals 16 residues. The CDR3 sequence: CASSLTPRQRVTEAFF. The CDR3 nucleotides read TGTGCCAGCAGCTTAACCCCTCGACAGAGGGTAACTGAAGCTTTCTTT.

The chain employs TRBV20-1 and TRBJ1-2; D is ambiguous. Trimming removed 5 bases from V and 6 bases from J, with 13 bases in between. The CDR3 consists of 12 residues. Per the germline V gene, CDR1 is DFQATT and CDR2 is SNEGSKA (reference sequence). CDR3 loop: CSAAHRWDGYTF. CDR3 bases: TGCAGTGCTGCACATAGGTGGGATGGCTACACCTTC.

The chain recombines TRBV11-2 with TRBJ2-7, with 7 bases identical to TRBD1. The germline gives CDR1 SGHAT, CDR2 FQNNGV. The trim removed 1 base at V and 4 bases at J, leaving 4 bases unmatched. This CDR3 has 14 residues. CDR3 sequence: CASSLATGWYEQYV. The CDR3 coding sequence is TGTGCCAGCAGCTTAGCGACAGGGTGGTACGAGCAGTACGTC.

This clonotype was observed at least ten times. The V gene is TRBV12-3 or TRBV12-4, the J gene TRBJ1-1, with D maybe TRBD1 (6 bases). The V gene lost 8 bases and the J gene lost 5 bases, with 18 bases spanning the gap. The CDR3 length is 14 residues. The CDR3 protein is CASLYRRGETEAFF. CDR3 nucleotides: TGTGCCAGCCTATACAGGAGGGGGGAAACTGAAGCTTTCTTT.

This clonotype was seen a few times. V and J are TRBV10-3 and TRBJ2-5; 7 positions agree with TRBD2. The CDR3 spans 14 residues. V was pared by 2 bases and J by 5 bases, with 5 bases of the junction left unmatched. Germline CDR1 ENHRY, CDR2 SYGVKD. CDR3 sequence (DNA): TGTGCCATCAGTGAGGCGGGGGATAGGGAGACCCAGTACTTC. It codes for CAISEAGDRETQYF.

The V and J genes are TRBV15 and TRBJ2-7; 8 bases agree with TRBD1. J gave up 3 bases and V 2 bases, and 6 bases lay outside the gene matches. Germline V CDR1 and CDR2: LNHNV, YYDKDF (reference sequence). This CDR3 is 15 amino acids long. The CDR3 region has the DNA TGTGCCACCAGCAGATCCGGGACAGGACTCTACGAGCAGTACTTC. Translation gives CATSRSGTGLYEQYF.

The chain couples TRBV6-8 to TRBJ1-1; tentatively, D is TRBD1 (6 bases). The CDR3 is 13 amino acids. Germline loops: CDR1 MNHGY, CDR2 SAAAGT. V lost 4 bases, J lost 7 bases, and 13 bases lay in between. This CDR3 reads CASSFNTGIEAFF. For the CDR3, the DNA is TGTGCCAGCAGTTTCAATACAGGGATTGAAGCTTTCTTT.

Regarding this clonotype: It may be a read error: a sequence one base away is much more abundant. This chain links TRBV6-1 with TRBJ1-6; weak D call: TRBD1 (6 bases). Germline V gene lookup returns CDR1 MNHNS and CDR2 SASEGT. This CDR3 comprises 13 residues. The V gene lost 10 bases and the J gene lost 10 bases, with 17 bases spanning the gap. CDR3 region: CANMGRGRSPLHF. The CDR3 DNA is TGTGCCAACATGGGCAGGGGACGGTCACCCCTCCACTTT.

The gene calls are TRBV2 and TRBJ2-7, with 9 nucleotides matching TRBD2. The ends lost 5 bases at V and 2 bases at J; junction bases unmatched: 10. The CDR3 is made up of 16 amino acids. CDR1 SNHLY and CDR2 FYNNEI come from the germline V gene. The CDR3 nucleotides are TGTGCCAGCAGTAAACCCTCTAGCGGGGTGGCCTACGAGCAGTACTTC. Amino acid sequence: CASSKPSSGVAYEQYF.

This chain joins TRBV9 and TRBJ1-1; D is possibly TRBD1 (5 bases). Looked up from germline, CDR1 is SGDLS and CDR2 is YYNGEE. Trimming cost V 1 base and J 1 base, with 14 bases left between them. This CDR3 has 16 residues. The CDR3, as DNA: TGTGCCAGCAGCGTAAGGGGACCCCCTACGAACACTGAAGCTTTCTTT. Translation: CASSVRGPPTNTEAFF. Full variable domain (outside the CDR3, taken from reference TRBV9 and TRBJ1-1): DSGVTQTPKHLITATGQRVTLRCSPRSGDLSVYWYQQSLDQGLQFLIQYYNGEERAKGNILERFSAQQFPDLHSELNLSSLELGDSALYFCASSVRGPPTNTEAFFGQGTRLTVV.

This clonotype was detected only a few times. This sequence joins TRBV10-3 and TRBJ2-7; D is perhaps TRBD1 (6 bases). In germline, CDR1 is ENHRY, CDR2 SYGVKD. The CDR3 is 12 residues long. Between the trimmed V and J ends, which lost 10 bases and 3 bases, there was a span of 13 bases. CDR3 DNA: TGTGCCACCCGGGACACACACTACGAGCAGTACGTC. Translated, it gives CATRDTHYEQYV.

Remarks on this clonotype: This could be a read error, since a much larger clone is one nucleotide away. This chain joins TRBV7-9 and TRBJ1-5; the match to TRBD1 covers 8 bases. In germline, CDR1 is SEHNR, CDR2 FQNEAQ (reference sequence). The CDR3 runs 14 residues. This chain's CDR3 is CANSSDRENQPQHF. The CDR3 DNA sequence: TGTGCCAACAGCTCGGACAGGGAAAACCAGCCCCAGCATTTT.

The J gene is TRBJ1-2, the V gene TRBV29-1; TRBD1 is a possible D gene (5 bases). The V end lost 6 bases, the J end lost 5 bases, and 16 bases lay between the germline ends. This CDR3 comprises 13 residues. Germline assignment: CDR1 SQVTM and CDR2 ANQGSEA. The CDR3 nucleotides are TGCAGCGTCGCGGGGGGTGGGAGTTATGGCTACACCTTC. This gives the protein CSVAGGGSYGYTF.

The chain links TRBV6-1 to TRBJ1-1; D unresolved. V lost 7 bases and J lost 8, with 17 bases in between. Germline loops: CDR1 MNHNS, CDR2 SASEGT. CDR3 length: 13 amino acids. CDR3 sequence (DNA): TGTGCCAGCAAACCAATCGCATCAGGAGAAGCTTTCTTT. Encoded protein: CASKPIASGEAFF.

This clonotype was seen a few times. The V call is TRBV7-9, the J call TRBJ2-2; D ambiguous. V dropped 5 bases and J dropped 1 base, with 8 bases sitting between them. Germline loops: CDR1 SEHNR, CDR2 FQNEAQ (reference sequence). The CDR3 has 14 amino acids. The CDR3 loop reads CASSRTKNTGELFF. In DNA, the CDR3 is TGTGCCAGCAGCCGGACCAAGAACACCGGGGAGCTGTTTTTT.

Of note for this clonotype: A much more abundant neighbour one base away suggests this may be a read error. The chain couples TRBV7-9 to TRBJ2-6, with TRBD1 as a possible D gene (5 bases). CDR1 is SEHNR, CDR2 FQNEAQ, per germline (reference sequence). Trimming stripped 7 bases from V and 2 bases from J, with 15 bases between. The CDR3 contains 16 residues. DNA of the CDR3: TGTGCCAGCAACTCGCCCAGGGTACCTGGGGCCAACGTCCTGACTTTC. It translates to CASNSPRVPGANVLTF.

The J gene is TRBJ2-3, the V gene TRBV15; D may be TRBD2 (7 bases). V lost 3 bases and J lost 9, with 19 bases in between. CDR3 length: 15 amino acids. Per the germline V gene, CDR1 is LNHNV and CDR2 is YYDKDF (reference sequence). The CDR3 reads CATSSEGGGRVTQYF. In DNA, the CDR3 is TGTGCCACCAGCAGTGAGGGGGGGGGGCGGGTGACGCAGTATTTT.

This clonotype was seen just once. The rearrangement joins TRBV6-6 to TRBJ2-3, with 11 positions matching TRBD1. Germline trimming cut 2 bases from V and 4 bases from J; bases unmatched to any gene: 2. The germline CDR1 and CDR2 sequences are MNHNY and SVGAGI (reference sequence). This CDR3 contains 15 residues. CDR3 nucleotide sequence: TGTGCCAGCAGTTACACGGACAGGGGGCCAGATACGCAGTATTTT. Translating it yields CASSYTDRGPDTQYF.

V gene TRBV14 combines with J gene TRBJ2-2; no reliable D call. The CDR3 covers 14 residues. CDR1 and CDR2 (germline): SGHDN, FVKESK. Between the trimmed V and J ends, which lost 0 bases and 3 bases, there was a span of 5 bases. CDR3 region: CASSQDRYTGELFF. CDR3 nucleotide sequence: TGTGCCAGCAGCCAAGATAGATACACCGGGGAGCTGTTTTTT.

With regard to this clonotype: A much larger clone differs from this one at a single base, so this may be a read error. The V call is TRBV7-9, the J call TRBJ1-2; TRBD1 matches at 7 bases. Germline CDR1 and CDR2: SEHNR and FQNEAQ (reference sequence). The CDR3 spans 18 residues. V shed 0 bases, J shed 6 bases, and the junction held 16 bases outside the gene matches. The CDR3, as DNA: TGTGCCAGCAGCTTAGCGCGGACAGGTGTCTGGGAGAGCCATGGCTACACCTTC. Residues: CASSLARTGVWESHGYTF.

The sample holds one count of this clonotype. The chain recombines TRBV29-1 with TRBJ2-3; 9 bases map to TRBD1. The CDR3 runs to 15 residues. Germline V gene sequence: CDR1 SQVTM, CDR2 ANQGSEA. V shed 1 base and J 2 bases; nucleotides not matched to a gene: 4. The CDR3 is CSVEGGTGTTDTQYF. The CDR3 DNA follows: TGCAGCGTTGAAGGAGGGACAGGGACCACAGATACGCAGTATTTT.

This clonotype was observed many times. DNA of the CDR3: TGTGCCAGCAGCTTACCGACCGACTGGTATGGAAACACCATATATTTT. Amino acid sequence: CASSLPTDWYGNTIYF. The chain uses TRBV7-8 and TRBJ1-3; no clear D gene. V was shortened by 2 bases and J by 3 bases, with 14 bases between the two germline ends. The CDR3 is made up of 16 amino acids. CDR1 is SGHVS and CDR2 is FQNEAQ in the germline V gene.

The V gene is TRBV23-1, the J gene TRBJ2-4; D is perhaps TRBD2 (5 bases). TRBV23-1 is noted as an ORF with a role that remains uncertain. CDR3 length: 17 amino acids. V was cut by 2 bases and J by 3 bases, with 17 bases left in between. CDR3 residues: CASSQPPGVLGKNIQYF. The CDR3 DNA reads TGCGCCAGCAGTCAACCGCCCGGGGTCTTGGGCAAAAACATTCAGTACTTC.

Concerning this clonotype: The junction differs from germline at one of its ends, possibly a read error. This chain joins TRBV4-1 and TRBJ1-6; D might be TRBD1 (6 bases). CDR1 and CDR2 (germline): MGHRA, YSYEKL. This CDR3 comprises 14 residues. The DNA of the CDR3 is TGCGCCAGCAGCCAGGACAGTACAAATTCACCCCTCTACTTT. Translation gives CASSQDSTNSPLYF.

This clonotype was recorded many times. V is TRBV6-1 and J is TRBJ1-1; 8 bases line up with TRBD1. Germline assignment: CDR1 MNHNS and CDR2 SASEGT. The ends lost 11 bases at V and 1 base at J; junction bases unmatched: 6. The CDR3 contains 13 residues. CDR3 in amino acids: CAGKTGANTEAFF. In nucleotides, the CDR3 is TGTGCCGGGAAGACAGGGGCGAACACTGAAGCTTTCTTT.

The V call is TRBV7-9, the J call TRBJ2-3; maybe TRBD1 (5 bases). V dropped 1 base and J dropped 6 bases, with 14 bases sitting between them. The CDR3 spans 15 residues. Looked up from germline, CDR1 is SEHNR and CDR2 is FQNEAQ (reference sequence). The CDR3 region has the DNA TGTGCCAGCAGCTTAGATGACAGCCGAACCGATACGCAGTATTTT. This translates into CASSLDDSRTDTQYF.

The chain carries TRBV15 and TRBJ2-7; TRBD2 matches at 9 bases. CDR3 length: 15 amino acids. Trimming removed 5 bases from V and 2 bases from J; junction bases left unmatched: 7. Germline-derived CDR1 and CDR2 are LNHNV and YYDKDF (reference sequence). CDR3 sequence: CATSPGTSRTYEQYV. CDR3 bases: TGTGCCACCAGCCCCGGGACTAGCCGCACCTACGAGCAGTACGTC.

This chain uses TRBV28 with TRBJ2-1; D may match TRBD1 or TRBD2 (5 bases each). The CDR3 contains 16 residues. V was cut by 2 bases and J by 7 bases, with 18 bases left in between. Germline V gene sequence: CDR1 MDHEN, CDR2 SYDVKM. CDR3 DNA: TGTGCCAGCAGTTTAACCGGGACCTCCTGGAGAAATGAGCAGTTCTTC. Translated: CASSLTGTSWRNEQFF.

The rearrangement joins TRBV4-1 to TRBJ2-1; 9 bases agree with TRBD2. In germline, CDR1 is MGHRA, CDR2 YSYEKL. This CDR3 is built from 18 residues. Trimming at V came to 4 bases and at J to 5 bases, leaving 15 bases not matched to a gene. The CDR3, as DNA: TGCGCCAGCAGCCTTCAGGGCGGGGGGGCATATTTTGACAATGAGCAGTTCTTC. As protein: CASSLQGGGAYFDNEQFF.